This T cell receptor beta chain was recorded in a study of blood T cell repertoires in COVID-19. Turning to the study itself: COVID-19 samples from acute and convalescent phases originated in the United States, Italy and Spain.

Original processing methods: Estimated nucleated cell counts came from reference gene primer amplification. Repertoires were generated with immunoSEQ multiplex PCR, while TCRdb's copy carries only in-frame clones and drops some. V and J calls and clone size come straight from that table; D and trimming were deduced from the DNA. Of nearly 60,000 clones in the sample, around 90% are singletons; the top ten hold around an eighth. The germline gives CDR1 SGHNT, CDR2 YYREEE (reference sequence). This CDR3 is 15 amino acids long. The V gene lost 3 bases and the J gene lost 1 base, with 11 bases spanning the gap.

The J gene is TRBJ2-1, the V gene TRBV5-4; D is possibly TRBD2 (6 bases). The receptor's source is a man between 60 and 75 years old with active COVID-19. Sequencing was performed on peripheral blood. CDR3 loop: CASSWARGSYNEQFF. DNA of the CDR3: TGTGCCAGCAGCTGGGCCCGGGGGTCCTACAATGAGCAGTTCTTC. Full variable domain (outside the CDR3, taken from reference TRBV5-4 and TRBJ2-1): ETGVTQSPTHLIKTRGQQVTLRCSSQSGHNTVSWYQQALGQGPQFIFQYYREEENGRGNFPPRFSGLQFPNYSSELNVNALELDDSALYLCASSWARGSYNEQFFGPGTRLTVL.